This T cell receptor beta chain was identified during a study of blood T cell repertoires in COVID-19. Profiled with immunoSEQ multiplex PCR; TCRdb holds only in-frame clones, not every one. The table has over 65,000 clones, more than 75% seen once. This CDR3 contains 16 residues. Germline-derived CDR1 and CDR2 are KGHSH and LQKENI. Trimming cost V 4 bases and J 6 bases; bases outside gene matches: 8. This sequence joins TRBV18 and TRBJ2-3; 12 bases are shared with TRBD2. The clonotype comes from a human donor in a cohort sampled during active COVID-19. Specimen: peripheral blood. The CDR3 protein is CASSLGLAGSADTQYF. In DNA, the CDR3 is TGTGCCAGCTCACTCGGACTAGCGGGATCCGCGGATACGCAGTATTTT. Together with reference TRBV18 and TRBJ2-3, the CDR3 gives the full variable domain: NAGVMQNPRHLVRRRGQEARLRCSPMKGHSHVYWYRQLPEEGLKFMVYLQKENIIDESGMPKERFSAEFPKEGPSILRIQQVVRGDSAAYFCASSLGLAGSADTQYFGPGTRLTVL.